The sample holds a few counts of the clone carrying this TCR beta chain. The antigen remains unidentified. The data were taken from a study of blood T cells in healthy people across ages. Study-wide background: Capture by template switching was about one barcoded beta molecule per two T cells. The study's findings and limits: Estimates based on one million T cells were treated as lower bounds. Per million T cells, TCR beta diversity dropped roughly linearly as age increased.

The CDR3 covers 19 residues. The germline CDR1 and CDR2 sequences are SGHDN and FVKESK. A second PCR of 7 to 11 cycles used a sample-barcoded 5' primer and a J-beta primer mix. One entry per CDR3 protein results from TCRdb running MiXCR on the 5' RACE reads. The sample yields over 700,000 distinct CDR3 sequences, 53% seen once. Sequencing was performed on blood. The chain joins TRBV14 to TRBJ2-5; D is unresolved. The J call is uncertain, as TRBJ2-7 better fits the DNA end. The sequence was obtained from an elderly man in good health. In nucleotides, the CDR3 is TGTGCCAGCAGCCAAGATCGGTTCCTAACCGGAAGGCCCCCCTACGAGCAGTACTTC. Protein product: CASSQDRFLTGRPPYEQYF.